A selection of T cell receptor beta chains follows, all from one sample in a study of blood T cell repertoires in COVID-19. Data came from immunoSEQ multiplex PCR; TCRdb stores just in-frame clones and leaves some out. The repertoire consists of 200,000 to 250,000 clones, with about 80% occurring once and the leading ten covering around 2.7%. The sequenced material came from peripheral blood. Every receptor here comes from a woman in her thirties who had recovered from COVID-19. The CDR3 runs from the conserved cysteine through the conserved F or W. A D gene is named only where the DNA matches it firmly. The listing skips clone size in some rows; elsewhere it reads once, few, many or a size class.

d_call: .
clone_size: .
j_call: TRBJ2-7
v_call: TRBV28
cdr3_aa: CASRNTGSGEQYF
cdr3_nt: TGTGCCAGCAGAAATACAGGGTCGGGCGAGCAGTACTTC

d_call: .
clone_size: .
j_call: TRBJ1-3
v_call: TRBV5-1
cdr3_aa: CASSPGRAGNTIYF
cdr3_nt: TGCGCCAGCAGCCCCGGGCGGGCTGGAAACACCATATATTTT

d_call: .
clone_size: .
j_call: TRBJ1-1
v_call: TRBV28
cdr3_aa: CASRWDTGIVGFMNTEAFF
cdr3_nt: TGTGCCAGCAGGTGGGACACCGGAATAGTGGGCTTCATGAACACTGAAGCTTTCTTT

d_call: .
clone_size: few
j_call: TRBJ2-5
v_call: TRBV6-5
cdr3_aa: CASSWSYQETQYF
cdr3_nt: TGTGCCAGCAGTTGGAGCTACCAAGAGACCCAGTACTTC

d_call: .
clone_size: few
j_call: TRBJ2-7
v_call: TRBV29-1
cdr3_aa: CSVDAGTYEQYF
cdr3_nt: TGCAGCGTTGACGCGGGGACCTACGAGCAGTACTTC

d_call: .
clone_size: .
j_call: TRBJ1-4
v_call: TRBV27
cdr3_aa: CASSPGTVPNEKLFF
cdr3_nt: TGTGCCAGCAGCCCAGGGACTGTACCTAATGAAAAACTGTTTTTT

d_call: TRBD2
clone_size: .
j_call: TRBJ2-1
v_call: TRBV6-5
cdr3_aa: CASSYRRERWYEQFF
cdr3_nt: TGTGCCAGCAGTTACAGGCGGGAGAGGTGGTATGAGCAGTTCTTC

d_call: TRBD2
clone_size: .
j_call: TRBJ2-3
v_call: TRBV4-2
cdr3_aa: CASSQVYAVTSGGDTQYF
cdr3_nt: TGTGCCAGCAGCCAAGTTTATGCGGTGACTAGCGGAGGCGATACGCAGTATTTT

d_call: .
clone_size: .
j_call: TRBJ2-3
v_call: TRBV28
cdr3_aa: CASSLYQGSDTQYF
cdr3_nt: TGTGCCAGCAGTTTATATCAGGGCTCAGATACGCAGTATTTT

d_call: .
clone_size: few
j_call: TRBJ1-2
v_call: TRBV4-1
cdr3_aa: CASSQGRGGNNGYTF
cdr3_nt: TGCGCCAGCAGCCAAGGGCGGGGCGGAAACAATGGCTACACCTTC

d_call: .
clone_size: .
j_call: TRBJ1-5
v_call: TRBV19
cdr3_aa: CASSNPPHHQPQHF
cdr3_nt: TGTGCCAGTAGTAATCCCCCACACCATCAGCCCCAGCATTTT

d_call: .
clone_size: .
j_call: TRBJ1-3
v_call: TRBV10-3
cdr3_aa: CAIKQGSSGNTIYF
cdr3_nt: TGTGCCATCAAACAGGGTTCCTCTGGAAACACCATATATTTT

d_call: TRBD2
clone_size: .
j_call: TRBJ2-7
v_call: TRBV6-1
cdr3_aa: CASSGPPGGSTSFSYEQYF
cdr3_nt: TGTGCCAGCAGTGGGCCTCCCGGGGGGAGCACTTCCTTCTCCTACGAGCAGTACTTC

d_call: .
clone_size: .
j_call: TRBJ1-2
v_call: TRBV14
cdr3_aa: CASSQVSLGGYTF
cdr3_nt: TGTGCCAGCAGCCAAGTTAGTCTCGGTGGCTACACCTTC

d_call: .
clone_size: .
j_call: TRBJ1-5
v_call: TRBV10-3
cdr3_aa: CAISESGTPRSNQPQHF
cdr3_nt: TGTGCCATCAGTGAATCCGGGACACCCAGAAGTAATCAGCCCCAGCATTTT

d_call: .
clone_size: .
j_call: TRBJ2-7
v_call: TRBV30
cdr3_aa: CAWSVRARSYEQYF
cdr3_nt: TGTGCCTGGAGTGTGAGGGCTCGTTCCTACGAGCAGTACTTC

d_call: .
clone_size: few
j_call: TRBJ2-1
v_call: TRBV7-9
cdr3_aa: CASGATSYNEQFF
cdr3_nt: TGTGCGTCGGGAGCTACCTCCTACAATGAGCAGTTCTTC

d_call: .
clone_size: .
j_call: TRBJ2-2
v_call: TRBV6-6
cdr3_aa: CASSPSAGELFF
cdr3_nt: TGTGCCAGCAGTCCTTCTGCGGGGGAGCTGTTTTTT

d_call: TRBD1
clone_size: .
j_call: TRBJ2-1
v_call: TRBV2
cdr3_aa: CASSESMVTGVGVGNEQFF
cdr3_nt: TGTGCCAGCAGTGAGTCGATGGTCACAGGGGTTGGTGTAGGGAATGAGCAGTTCTTC

d_call: .
clone_size: .
j_call: TRBJ2-1
v_call: TRBV19
cdr3_aa: CASSIRQVRNDEQFF
cdr3_nt: TGTGCCAGTAGTATTCGTCAAGTGAGAAACGATGAGCAGTTCTTC

d_call: TRBD1
clone_size: .
j_call: TRBJ2-5
v_call: TRBV7-2
cdr3_aa: CASSSSGTGEETQYF
cdr3_nt: TGTGCCAGCAGCTCGAGCGGGACAGGGGAAGAGACCCAGTACTTC

d_call: .
clone_size: .
j_call: TRBJ2-2
v_call: TRBV6-5
cdr3_aa: CASLGRPAGTGELFF
cdr3_nt: TGTGCCAGCCTTGGGAGGCCCGCGGGCACCGGGGAGCTGTTTTTT

d_call: .
clone_size: .
j_call: TRBJ1-5
v_call: TRBV6-6
cdr3_aa: CASSYTPRRAGQPQHF
cdr3_nt: TGTGCCAGCAGTTACACACCCCGGAGGGCCGGGCAGCCCCAGCATTTT

d_call: TRBD2
clone_size: .
j_call: TRBJ2-7
v_call: TRBV25-1
cdr3_aa: CASSVSGTSVKYHYEQYF
cdr3_nt: TGTGCCAGCAGTGTTTCCGGGACTAGCGTAAAATATCACTACGAGCAGTACTTC

d_call: .
clone_size: .
j_call: TRBJ2-2
v_call: TRBV4-1
cdr3_aa: CASSQETINTGELFF
cdr3_nt: TGCGCCAGCAGCCAAGAGACTATTAACACCGGGGAGCTGTTTTTT

d_call: .
clone_size: .
j_call: TRBJ1-3
v_call: TRBV6-5
cdr3_aa: CASEGVETGNTIYF
cdr3_nt: TGTGCCAGCGAAGGGGTTGAAACTGGAAACACCATATATTTT

d_call: TRBD1
clone_size: .
j_call: TRBJ1-6
v_call: TRBV6-5
cdr3_aa: CASSLPTGVKSPLHF
cdr3_nt: TGTGCCAGCAGTCTCCCGACAGGGGTAAAGTCACCCCTCCACTTT

d_call: TRBD1
clone_size: .
j_call: TRBJ1-6
v_call: TRBV28
cdr3_aa: CASSFPGQGIDSPLHF
cdr3_nt: TGTGCCAGCAGTTTCCCGGGACAGGGAATAGATTCACCCCTCCACTTT

d_call: .
clone_size: .
j_call: TRBJ1-1
v_call: TRBV30
cdr3_aa: CAWSVQLNTEAFF
cdr3_nt: TGTGCCTGGAGCGTACAGCTGAACACTGAAGCTTTCTTT

d_call: TRBD1
clone_size: .
j_call: TRBJ2-1
v_call: TRBV5-1
cdr3_aa: CASSSLQGEGTNEQFF
cdr3_nt: TGCGCCAGCAGCAGTCTACAGGGGGAAGGGACGAATGAGCAGTTCTTC

d_call: TRBD1
clone_size: few
j_call: TRBJ1-2
v_call: TRBV5-6
cdr3_aa: CASSLGWDSYGYTF
cdr3_nt: TGTGCCAGCAGCTTGGGGTGGGACAGCTATGGCTACACCTTC

d_call: TRBD1
clone_size: once
j_call: TRBJ2-5
v_call: TRBV7-7
cdr3_aa: CASSRQGSETQYF
cdr3_nt: TGTGCCAGCAGCAGACAGGGTTCAGAGACCCAGTACTTC

d_call: TRBD1
clone_size: .
j_call: TRBJ1-1
v_call: TRBV5-1
cdr3_aa: CASSLGGQGTTEAFF
cdr3_nt: TGCGCCAGCAGCTTGGGGGGACAGGGAACCACTGAAGCTTTCTTT

d_call: TRBD2
clone_size: .
j_call: TRBJ2-5
v_call: TRBV3-1/TRBV3-2
cdr3_aa: CASSPETSGQETQYF
cdr3_nt: TGTGCCAGCAGCCCGGAGACTAGCGGCCAAGAGACCCAGTACTTC

d_call: .
clone_size: .
j_call: TRBJ2-1
v_call: TRBV18
cdr3_aa: CASSPSTGNNNEQFF
cdr3_nt: TGTGCCAGCTCACCATCTACAGGGAATAACAATGAGCAGTTCTTC

d_call: .
clone_size: .
j_call: TRBJ1-2
v_call: TRBV27
cdr3_aa: CASRTDGGYGYTF
cdr3_nt: TGTGCCAGCAGGACCGACGGGGGCTATGGCTACACCTTC

d_call: TRBD1
clone_size: .
j_call: TRBJ1-2
v_call: TRBV6-5
cdr3_aa: CASSTGGKNYGYTF
cdr3_nt: TGTGCCAGCTCTACAGGGGGTAAAAACTATGGCTACACCTTC

d_call: .
clone_size: .
j_call: TRBJ1-1
v_call: TRBV19
cdr3_aa: CASSPGPMNTEAFF
cdr3_nt: TGTGCCAGTAGTCCAGGGCCCATGAACACTGAAGCTTTCTTT

d_call: .
clone_size: .
j_call: TRBJ2-6
v_call: TRBV27
cdr3_aa: CASSQPPQLASGANVLTF
cdr3_nt: TGTGCCAGCAGTCAACCCCCTCAGCTAGCATCTGGGGCCAACGTCCTGACTTTC

d_call: .
clone_size: .
j_call: TRBJ2-5
v_call: TRBV6-5
cdr3_aa: CASRRDPTGETQYF
cdr3_nt: TGTGCCAGCAGGCGGGACCCCACGGGGGAGACCCAGTACTTC

d_call: TRBD2
clone_size: .
j_call: TRBJ2-1
v_call: TRBV9
cdr3_aa: CASSASGRANNEQFF
cdr3_nt: TGTGCCAGCAGCGCTAGCGGGAGGGCTAACAATGAGCAGTTCTTC

d_call: TRBD1
clone_size: .
j_call: TRBJ2-7
v_call: TRBV6-4
cdr3_aa: CASSDLGQGYEQYF
cdr3_nt: TGTGCCAGCAGTGACTTGGGACAGGGCTACGAGCAGTACTTC

d_call: .
clone_size: .
j_call: TRBJ2-2
v_call: TRBV5-1
cdr3_aa: CASRAPGTEDTGELFF
cdr3_nt: TGCGCCAGCAGGGCGCCCGGGACTGAGGACACCGGGGAGCTGTTTTTT

d_call: TRBD1
clone_size: once
j_call: TRBJ2-2
v_call: TRBV7-9
cdr3_aa: CASSLERDRVGTGELFF
cdr3_nt: TGTGCCAGCAGCTTAGAGCGGGACAGGGTCGGCACCGGGGAGCTGTTTTTT

d_call: TRBD2
clone_size: .
j_call: TRBJ2-3
v_call: TRBV13
cdr3_aa: CASSFGVGLAVTDTQYF
cdr3_nt: TGTGCCAGCAGCTTTGGCGTCGGACTAGCGGTCACAGATACGCAGTATTTT

d_call: .
clone_size: .
j_call: TRBJ1-3
v_call: TRBV9
cdr3_aa: CASSVGGVSGNTIYF
cdr3_nt: TGTGCCAGCAGCGTAGGGGGGGTATCTGGAAACACCATATATTTT

d_call: TRBD1
clone_size: .
j_call: TRBJ2-7
v_call: TRBV6-5
cdr3_aa: CASSSTGTGEYEQYF
cdr3_nt: TGTGCCAGCAGTTCAACCGGGACAGGGGAGTACGAGCAGTACTTC

d_call: TRBD1
clone_size: .
j_call: TRBJ2-5
v_call: TRBV9
cdr3_aa: CASSPRGQEETQYF
cdr3_nt: TGTGCCAGCAGCCCGCGGGGACAGGAAGAGACCCAGTACTTC

d_call: TRBD1
clone_size: .
j_call: TRBJ1-1
v_call: TRBV3-1/TRBV3-2
cdr3_aa: CASSQQGQGNTEAFF
cdr3_nt: TGTGCCAGCAGCCAACAAGGACAGGGAAACACTGAAGCTTTCTTT

d_call: .
clone_size: .
j_call: TRBJ1-1
v_call: TRBV6-2/TRBV6-3
cdr3_aa: CASSTRQEAFF
cdr3_nt: TGTGCCAGCAGTACGAGACAGGAAGCTTTCTTT

d_call: .
clone_size: .
j_call: TRBJ2-7
v_call: TRBV28
cdr3_aa: CASSGTSLGSYEQYF
cdr3_nt: TGTGCCAGCAGTGGGACTTCCTTAGGTTCCTACGAGCAGTACTTC

d_call: .
clone_size: .
j_call: TRBJ2-7
v_call: TRBV7-9
cdr3_aa: CASSSFSYEQYF
cdr3_nt: TGTGCCAGCAGCTCTTTCTCCTACGAGCAGTACTTC

d_call: .
clone_size: .
j_call: TRBJ1-4
v_call: TRBV29-1
cdr3_aa: CSVVSSANEKLFF
cdr3_nt: TGCAGCGTTGTATCGTCAGCTAATGAAAAACTGTTTTTT

d_call: TRBD2
clone_size: .
j_call: TRBJ2-5
v_call: TRBV11-2
cdr3_aa: CASSLVGGWETQYF
cdr3_nt: TGTGCCAGCAGCTTAGTGGGGGGGTGGGAGACCCAGTACTTC